Described below is a single TCR beta chain sequence and its context. What it recognizes is unknown. Assay used: immunoSEQ multiplex PCR; TCRdb lists only in-frame clones, some missing. The sample carries around 65,000 clones, under 90% recorded once. This sample is part of a study of a mutant IDH1 vaccine in newly diagnosed glioma. On the study more broadly: Vaccination was launched 4-6 weeks after radiotherapy alone, or with temozolomide cycles. Treated patients, about 62% male and about 38% female, averaged about 40 years of age. Receipt of radiotherapy, temozolomide, or both preceded the study, and most received both.

The CDR3 spans 16 residues. Germline CDR1 KGHSH, CDR2 LQKENI. V dropped 2 bases and J dropped 0 bases, with 11 bases sitting between them. The sample's time point: week 11, during vaccination. In the vaccine, a single dose held 300 ug of the mutant IDH1 20-mer peptide, along with topical imiquimod. Study observations and caveats: Pseudoprogression appeared unlinked to shifts in leading peripheral T cell clonotypes.

The chain joins TRBV18 to TRBJ1-5; no definite D call. The source of this sequence is a man aged 50 or older with glioma. The sequences come from PBMCs, collected from a glioma patient whose treatment included an IDH1 peptide vaccine. As DNA, the CDR3 is TGTGCCAGCTCACCATTTACCGGGGATAGCAATCAGCCCCAGCATTTT. This translates into CASSPFTGDSNQPQHF.